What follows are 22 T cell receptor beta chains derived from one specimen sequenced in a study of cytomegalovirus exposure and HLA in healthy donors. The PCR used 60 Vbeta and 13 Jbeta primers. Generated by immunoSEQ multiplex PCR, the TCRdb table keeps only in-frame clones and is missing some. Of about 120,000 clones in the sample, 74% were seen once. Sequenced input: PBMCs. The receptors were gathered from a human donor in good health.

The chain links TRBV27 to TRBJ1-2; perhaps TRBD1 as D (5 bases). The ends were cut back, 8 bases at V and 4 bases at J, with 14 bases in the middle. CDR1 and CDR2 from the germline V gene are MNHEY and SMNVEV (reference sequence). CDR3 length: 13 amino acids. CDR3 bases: TGTGCCAGCCGAGACAGTTTATCCTATGGCTACACCTTC. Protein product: CASRDSLSYGYTF.

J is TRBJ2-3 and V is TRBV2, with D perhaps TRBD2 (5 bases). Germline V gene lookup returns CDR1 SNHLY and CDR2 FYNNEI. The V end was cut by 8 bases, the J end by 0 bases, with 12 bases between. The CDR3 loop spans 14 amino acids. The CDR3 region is CASVFGGSTDTQYF. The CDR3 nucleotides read TGTGCCAGCGTATTCGGCGGGAGCACAGATACGCAGTATTTT.

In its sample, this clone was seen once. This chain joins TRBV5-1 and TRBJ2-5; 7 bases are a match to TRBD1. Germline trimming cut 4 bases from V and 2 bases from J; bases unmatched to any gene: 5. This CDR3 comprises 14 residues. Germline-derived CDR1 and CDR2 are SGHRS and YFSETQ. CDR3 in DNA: TGCGCCAGCAGCGAGGACAGGCCTCAAGAGACCCAGTACTTC. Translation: CASSEDRPQETQYF.

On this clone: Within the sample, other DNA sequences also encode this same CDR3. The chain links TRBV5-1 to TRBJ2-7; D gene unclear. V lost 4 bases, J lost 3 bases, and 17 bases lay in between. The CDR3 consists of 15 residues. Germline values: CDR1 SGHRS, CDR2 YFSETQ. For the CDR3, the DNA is TGCGCCAGCAGCCTCCGTGAGGCTGAGGTCTACGAGCAGTACTTC. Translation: CASSLREAEVYEQYF.

DNA for the CDR3: TGTGCCAGCCACAACGCTTACGAGCAGTACTTC. Amino acids: CASHNAYEQYF. The rearrangement links TRBV7-9 to TRBJ2-7, with D hard to call. The CDR3 is 11 amino acids. CDR1 and CDR2 (germline): SEHNR, FQNEAQ (reference sequence). Trimming took off 8 bases at V and 4 bases at J, with 9 bases between the two ends. Drawing the rest from reference TRBV7-9 and TRBJ2-7, the complete variable domain is DTGVSQNPRHKITKRGQNVTFRCDPISEHNRLYWYRQTLGQGPEFLTYFQNEAQLEKSRLLSDRFSAERPKGSFSTLEIQRTEQGDSAMYLCASHNAYEQYFGPGTRLTVT.

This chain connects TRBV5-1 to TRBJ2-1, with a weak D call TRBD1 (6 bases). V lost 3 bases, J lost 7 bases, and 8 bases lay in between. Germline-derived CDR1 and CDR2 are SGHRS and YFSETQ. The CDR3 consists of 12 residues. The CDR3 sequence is CASSSQGNEQFF. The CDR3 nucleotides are TGCGCCAGCAGCTCACAGGGAAATGAGCAGTTCTTC.

CDR3 loop: CASGRGGNTGELFF. The CDR3 bases are TGTGCCAGCGGGCGGGGAGGGAACACCGGGGAGCTGTTTTTT. V usage is TRBV6-5 and J usage is TRBJ2-2, with D tentatively TRBD2 (6 bases). Germline CDR1 and CDR2: MNHEY and SVGAGI. V was trimmed by 8 bases and J by 1 base, leaving 11 bases between them. This CDR3 spans 14 amino acids.

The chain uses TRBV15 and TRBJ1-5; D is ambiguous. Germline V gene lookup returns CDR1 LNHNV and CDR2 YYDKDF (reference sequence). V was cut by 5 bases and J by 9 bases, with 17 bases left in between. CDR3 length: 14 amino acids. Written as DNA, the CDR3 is TGTGCCACCAGCCCGATGGGAGGTGATCGGCCCCAGCATTTT. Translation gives CATSPMGGDRPQHF.

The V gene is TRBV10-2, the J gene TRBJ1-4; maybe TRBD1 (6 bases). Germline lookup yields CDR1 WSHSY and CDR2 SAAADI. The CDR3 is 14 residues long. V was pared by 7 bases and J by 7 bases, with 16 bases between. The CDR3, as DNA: TGCGCCAGCACCCTGAATCAGGGGAGTGAAAAACTGTTTTTT. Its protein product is CASTLNQGSEKLFF.

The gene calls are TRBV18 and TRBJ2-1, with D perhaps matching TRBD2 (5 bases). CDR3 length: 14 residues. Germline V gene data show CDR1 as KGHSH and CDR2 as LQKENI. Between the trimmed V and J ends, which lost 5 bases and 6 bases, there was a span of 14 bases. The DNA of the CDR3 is TGTGCCAGCTCAATCAGTCGCGCGGGCAATGAGCAGTTCTTC. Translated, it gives CASSISRAGNEQFF.

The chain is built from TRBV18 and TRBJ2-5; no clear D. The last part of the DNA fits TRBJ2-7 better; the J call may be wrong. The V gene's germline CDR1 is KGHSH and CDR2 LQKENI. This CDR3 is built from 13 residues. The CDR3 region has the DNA TGTGCCAGCTCACCACCCCTGCTGTACGAGCAGTACTTC. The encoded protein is CASSPPLLYEQYF.

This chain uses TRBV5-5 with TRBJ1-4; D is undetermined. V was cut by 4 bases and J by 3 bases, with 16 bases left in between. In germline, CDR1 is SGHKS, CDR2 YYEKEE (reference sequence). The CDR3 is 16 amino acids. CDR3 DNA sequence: TGTGCCAGCAGCCCCGGTCTTGCGAGGGCTAATGAAAAACTGTTTTTT. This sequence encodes CASSPGLARANEKLFF. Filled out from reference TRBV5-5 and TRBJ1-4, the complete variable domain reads DAGVTQSPTHLIKTRGQQVTLRCSPISGHKSVSWYQQVLGQGPQFIFQYYEKEERGRGNFPDRFSARQFPNYSSELNVNALLLGDSALYLCASSPGLARANEKLFFGSGTQLSVL.

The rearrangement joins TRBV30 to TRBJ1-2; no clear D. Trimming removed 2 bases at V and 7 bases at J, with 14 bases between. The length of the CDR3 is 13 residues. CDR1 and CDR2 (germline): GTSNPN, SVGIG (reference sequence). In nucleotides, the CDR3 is TGTGCCTGGAGTAGTGGCGGAGGGTGTGGCTACACCTTC. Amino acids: CAWSSGGGCGYTF. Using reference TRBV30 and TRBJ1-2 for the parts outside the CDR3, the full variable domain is SQTIHQWPATLVQPVGSPLSLECTVEGTSNPNLYWYRQAAGRGLQLLFYSVGIGQISSEVPQNLSASRPQDRQFILSSKKLLLSDSGFYLCAWSSGGGCGYTFGSGTRLTVV.

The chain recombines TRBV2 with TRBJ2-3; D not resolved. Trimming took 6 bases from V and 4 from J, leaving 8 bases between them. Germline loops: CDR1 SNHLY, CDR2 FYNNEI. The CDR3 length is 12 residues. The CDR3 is CASSGIPDTQYF. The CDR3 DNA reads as TGTGCCAGCAGCGGTATTCCAGATACGCAGTATTTT.

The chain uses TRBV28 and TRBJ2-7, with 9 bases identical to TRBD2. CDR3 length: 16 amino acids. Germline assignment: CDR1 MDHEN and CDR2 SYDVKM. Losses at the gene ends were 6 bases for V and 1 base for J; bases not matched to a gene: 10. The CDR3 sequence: CASSPIVAGASYEQYF. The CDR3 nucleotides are TGTGCCAGCAGCCCAATCGTAGCGGGGGCTTCCTACGAGCAGTACTTC.

The CDR3 loop is CASVYRGRTGELFF. CDR3 sequence (DNA): TGTGCCAGCGTATACAGGGGGCGCACCGGGGAGCTGTTTTTT. This chain connects TRBV11-2 to TRBJ2-2, with 9 bases lining up with TRBD1. The CDR3 length is 14 residues. Germline trimming cut 8 bases from V and 4 bases from J; bases unmatched to any gene: 5. Per germline, CDR1 SGHAT and CDR2 FQNNGV.

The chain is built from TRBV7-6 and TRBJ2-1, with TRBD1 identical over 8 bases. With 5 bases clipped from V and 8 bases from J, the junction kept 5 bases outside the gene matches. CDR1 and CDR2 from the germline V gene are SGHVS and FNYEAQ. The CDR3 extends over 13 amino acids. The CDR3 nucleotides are TGTGCCAGCAGCCTAACAGGGGGACATGAGCAGTTCTTC. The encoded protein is CASSLTGGHEQFF.

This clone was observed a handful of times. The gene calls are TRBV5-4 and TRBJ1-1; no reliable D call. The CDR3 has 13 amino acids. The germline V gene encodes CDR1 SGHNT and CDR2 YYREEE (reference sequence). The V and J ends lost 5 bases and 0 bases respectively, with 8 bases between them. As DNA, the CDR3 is TGTGCCAGCAGACCTGGAGTGAACACTGAAGCTTTCTTT. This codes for CASRPGVNTEAFF. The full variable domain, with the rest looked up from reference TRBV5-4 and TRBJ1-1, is ETGVTQSPTHLIKTRGQQVTLRCSSQSGHNTVSWYQQALGQGPQFIFQYYREEENGRGNFPPRFSGLQFPNYSSELNVNALELDDSALYLCASRPGVNTEAFFGQGTRLTVV.

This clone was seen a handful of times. CDR3 sequence reads: CAWSVPDRFSGPYNEQFF. CDR3 DNA sequence: TGTGCCTGGAGTGTACCCGACAGGTTCTCTGGGCCCTACAATGAGCAGTTCTTC. This chain uses TRBV30 with TRBJ2-1, with D perhaps TRBD1 (6 bases). V gave up 0 bases and J gave up 2 bases, with 20 bases separating them. The CDR3 is 18 amino acids. From germline, CDR1 is GTSNPN and CDR2 SVGIG (reference sequence). Filled out from reference TRBV30 and TRBJ2-1, the complete variable domain reads SQTIHQWPATLVQPVGSPLSLECTVEGTSNPNLYWYRQAAGRGLQLLFYSVGIGQISSEVPQNLSASRPQDRQFILSSKKLLLSDSGFYLCAWSVPDRFSGPYNEQFFGPGTRLTVL.

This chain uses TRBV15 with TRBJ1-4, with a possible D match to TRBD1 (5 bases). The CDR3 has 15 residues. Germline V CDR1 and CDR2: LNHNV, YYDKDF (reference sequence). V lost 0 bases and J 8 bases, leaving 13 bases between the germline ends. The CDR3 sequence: CATSRDSRQGEKLFF. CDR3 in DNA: TGTGCCACCAGCAGAGATAGCCGGCAGGGAGAAAAACTGTTTTTT.

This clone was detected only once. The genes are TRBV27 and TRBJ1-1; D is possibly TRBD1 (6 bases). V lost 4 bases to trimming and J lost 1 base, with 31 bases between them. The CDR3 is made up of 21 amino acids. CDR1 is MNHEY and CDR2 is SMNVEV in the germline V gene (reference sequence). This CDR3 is CASSYRGGYPRDAVGNTEAFF. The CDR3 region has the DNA TGTGCCAGCAGTTACCGAGGGGGTTACCCTAGAGATGCGGTGGGGAACACTGAAGCTTTCTTT.

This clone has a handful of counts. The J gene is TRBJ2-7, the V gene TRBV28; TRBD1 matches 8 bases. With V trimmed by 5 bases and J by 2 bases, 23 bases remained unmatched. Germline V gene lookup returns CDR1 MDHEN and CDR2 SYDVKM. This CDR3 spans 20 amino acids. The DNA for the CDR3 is TGTGCCAGCAGTACCGACTCTACCGGGACAGGTCGAACTCTCCCCTACGAGCAGTACTTC. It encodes CASSTDSTGTGRTLPYEQYF.